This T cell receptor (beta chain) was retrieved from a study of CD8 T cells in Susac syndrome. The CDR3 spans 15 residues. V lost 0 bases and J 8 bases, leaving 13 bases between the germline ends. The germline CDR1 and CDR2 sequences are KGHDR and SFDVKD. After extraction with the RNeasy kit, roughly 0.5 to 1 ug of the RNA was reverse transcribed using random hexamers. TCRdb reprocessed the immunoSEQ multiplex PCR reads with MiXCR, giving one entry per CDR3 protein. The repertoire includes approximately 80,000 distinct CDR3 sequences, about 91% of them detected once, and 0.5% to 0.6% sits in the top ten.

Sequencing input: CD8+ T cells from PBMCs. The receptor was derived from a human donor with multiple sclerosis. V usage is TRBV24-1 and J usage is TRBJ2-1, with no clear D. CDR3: CATSDLQPSGDEQFF. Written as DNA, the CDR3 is TGTGCCACCAGTGATTTGCAGCCCTCTGGGGATGAGCAGTTCTTC.